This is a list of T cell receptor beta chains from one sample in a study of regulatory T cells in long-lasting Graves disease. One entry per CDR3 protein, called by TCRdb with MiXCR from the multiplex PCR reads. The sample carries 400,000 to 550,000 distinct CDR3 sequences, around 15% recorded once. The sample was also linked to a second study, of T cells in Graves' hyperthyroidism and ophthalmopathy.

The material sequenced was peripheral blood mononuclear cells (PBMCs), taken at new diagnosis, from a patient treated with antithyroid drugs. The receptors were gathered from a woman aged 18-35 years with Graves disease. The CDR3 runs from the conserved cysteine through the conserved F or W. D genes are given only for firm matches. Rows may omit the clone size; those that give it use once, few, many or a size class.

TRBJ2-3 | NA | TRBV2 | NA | TGTGCCAGCAGTGAAGAGATGACAGATACGCAGTATTTT | CASSEEMTDTQYF
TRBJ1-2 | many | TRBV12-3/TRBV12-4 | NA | TGTGCCAGCAGTATTAAGTATGGCTACACCTTC | CASSIKYGYTF
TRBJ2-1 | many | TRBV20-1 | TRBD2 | TGCAGTGCTAGAGCCCCCCTCGGGTGGCGGGAGAACAATGAGCAGTTCTTC | CSARAPLGWRENNEQFF
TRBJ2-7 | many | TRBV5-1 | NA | TGCGCCAGCAGCGCCTACCACAGGGAAACCTACGAGCAGTACTTC | CASSAYHRETYEQYF
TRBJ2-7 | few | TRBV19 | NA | TGTGCCAGTAGTATAGATCTCAAGCGGCCCGCCTACGAGCAGTACTTC | CASSIDLKRPAYEQYF
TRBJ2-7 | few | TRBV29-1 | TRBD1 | TGCAGCGTTTCAAGGACAGGGGGTTGGAATAGCTCCTACGAGCAGTACTTC | CSVSRTGGWNSSYEQYF
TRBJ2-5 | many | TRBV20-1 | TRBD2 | TGCAGTGCTAGGTTTCAGGGGAGCGGGAGAGGAGAGACCCAGTACTTC | CSARFQGSGRGETQYF
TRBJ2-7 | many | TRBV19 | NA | TGTGCCAGTAGTATGGGCGGGACGCTCTACGAGCAGTACTTC | CASSMGGTLYEQYF
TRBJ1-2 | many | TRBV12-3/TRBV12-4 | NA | TGTGCCAGCAGTTTAGCCTTGGGAGATTATGGCTACACCTTC | CASSLALGDYGYTF
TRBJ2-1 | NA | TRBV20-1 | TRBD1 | TGCAGTGCTAGAAGCTGGGACAGAAGTAGTTACAATGAGCAGTTCTTC | CSARSWDRSSYNEQFF
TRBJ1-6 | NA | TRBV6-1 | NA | TGTGCCAGCAGTAATATTGGACAGCCTTCACCCCTCCACTTT | CASSNIGQPSPLHF
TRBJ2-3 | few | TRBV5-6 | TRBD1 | TGTGCCAGCAGCCATCCAGACAGGGGACCCACAGATACGCAGTATTTT | CASSHPDRGPTDTQYF
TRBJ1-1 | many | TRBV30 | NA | TGTGCCTGGAGTGGACAGTTGGGCACTGAAGCTTTCTTT | CAWSGQLGTEAFF
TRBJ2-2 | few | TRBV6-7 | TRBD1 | TGTGCCAGCAGTTCCCTGCGATCGCGTCCCTACAGGGGCACCGGGGAGCTGTTTTTT | CASSSLRSRPYRGTGELFF
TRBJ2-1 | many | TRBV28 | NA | TGTGCCAGCACGTTCAGGGGGGTTGGCTACAATGAGCAGTTCTTC | CASTFRGVGYNEQFF
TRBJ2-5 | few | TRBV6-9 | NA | TGTGCCAGCAGTTATGAATACGAAGAAGAGACCCAGTACTTC | CASSYEYEEETQYF
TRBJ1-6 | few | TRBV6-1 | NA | TGTGCCAGCAGTGAAGCGCTAAAGTCACCCCTCCACTTT | CASSEALKSPLHF
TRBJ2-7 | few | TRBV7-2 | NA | TGTGCCAGCAGCTCGGTTTTCCCCTACGAGCAGTACTTC | CASSSVFPYEQYF
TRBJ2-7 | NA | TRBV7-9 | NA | TGTGCCAGCAGCTTAGAGGGAGAGGCTGTGACAGGACCCTACGAGCAGTACTTC | CASSLEGEAVTGPYEQYF
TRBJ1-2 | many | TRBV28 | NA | TGTGCCAGCAGTTCCCGGACAGCGGTGGATGGCTACACCTTC | CASSSRTAVDGYTF
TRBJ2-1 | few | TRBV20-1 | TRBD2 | TGCAGTGCTATTAGCGGGACTAGCAATGAGCAGTTCTTC | CSAISGTSNEQFF
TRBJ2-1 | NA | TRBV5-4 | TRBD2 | TGTGCCAGCAGCCCGGGGGGGGGCCTAAACAATGAGCAGTTCTTC | CASSPGGGLNNEQFF
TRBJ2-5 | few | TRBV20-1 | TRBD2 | TGCAGTGCTAGAGATACTAGCGGGAATATGGAGACCCAGTACTTC | CSARDTSGNMETQYF
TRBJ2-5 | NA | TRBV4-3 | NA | TGCGCCAGCAGCCAAGATTTAGTAGCGGGACAGAAAGAGACCCAGTACTTC | CASSQDLVAGQKETQYF
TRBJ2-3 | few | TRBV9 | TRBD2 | TGTGCCAGCAGCTATTATAGCGGGAGTGCGACAGATACGCAGTATTTT | CASSYYSGSATDTQYF
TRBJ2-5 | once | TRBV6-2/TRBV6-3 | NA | TGTGCCAGCAGTGAATATCAGAGAACTTGGGAGACCCAGTACTTC | CASSEYQRTWETQYF
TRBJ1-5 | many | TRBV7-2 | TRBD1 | TGTGCCAGCAGCATAGGACAGGTTCTTAGCAATCAGCCCCAGCATTTT | CASSIGQVLSNQPQHF
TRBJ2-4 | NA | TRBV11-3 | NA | TGTGCCAGCAGCGGGACCACCCACAATGAGCAGTACTTC | CASSGTTHNEQYF
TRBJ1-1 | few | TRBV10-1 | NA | TGCGCCAGCAGTGAGTCTAACAAGACAGGACTCGCCAGTGGGATGAACACTGAAGCTTTCTTT | CASSESNKTGLASGMNTEAFF
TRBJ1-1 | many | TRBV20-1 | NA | TGCAGTGCTGCCCGGGTGAACACTGAAGCTTTCTTT | CSAARVNTEAFF
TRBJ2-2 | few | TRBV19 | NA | TGTGCCAAAACTCAGCGGAAGAACACCGGGGAGCTGTTTTTT | CAKTQRKNTGELFF
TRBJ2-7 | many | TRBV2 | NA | TGTGCCAGCAGTGAACTAGTACAGGGGCAGTACTTC | CASSELVQGQYF
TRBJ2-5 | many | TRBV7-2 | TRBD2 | TGTGCCAGCAGCTTAGCGGTAACTAGCGGGAGGGCCGGAGGTGAACAAGAGACCCAGTACTTC | CASSLAVTSGRAGGEQETQYF
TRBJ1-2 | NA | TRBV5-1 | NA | TGCGCCAGCAGCTTAATGATGAGACCCGACTATGGCTACACCTTC | CASSLMMRPDYGYTF
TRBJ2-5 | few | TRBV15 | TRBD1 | TGTGCCACCAGCGGACAGGGGTACCAAGAGACCCAGTACTTT | CATSGQGYQETQYF
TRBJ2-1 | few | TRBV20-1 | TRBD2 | TGCAGTGCCCATGTGGCGGGAGTTCTTGAGCAGTTCTTC | CSAHVAGVLEQFF
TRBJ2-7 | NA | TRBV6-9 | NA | TGTGCCAGCAGTTACTCTGGATCCTTCTCCTACGAGCAGTACTTC | CASSYSGSFSYEQYF
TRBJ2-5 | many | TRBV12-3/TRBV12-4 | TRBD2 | TGTGCCAGCAGCCGGCGCCCGGGACTAGCGTTAGAGACCCAGTACTTC | CASSRRPGLALETQYF
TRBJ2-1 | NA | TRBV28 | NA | TGTGCCAGCAGCTCCACGGAGGTCGCCTACAATGAGCAGTTCTTC | CASSSTEVAYNEQFF